The T cell receptor beta chain under discussion was sequenced for a study of identical twins. Study results and caveats: Invariant MAIT and iNKT cells could partly confound zero-insertion analyses. Twins shared out-of-frame alpha sequences with excess low generation probability.

The V gene's germline CDR1 is DFQATT and CDR2 SNEGSKA (reference sequence). The junction had 9 bases not matched to a gene; V was cut back by 5 bases and J by 4 bases. There are 15 residues in the CDR3. This clonotype has a count of ten or more. The antigen is not known. TCRdb reprocessed the 5' RACE reads with MiXCR, giving one entry per CDR3 protein. The data show 690,000 or so distinct CDR3 sequences, around 8.6% seen once. These data were also filed under a second study, of yellow fever vaccine responses in identical twins.

This TCR was sampled from a young woman in good health. The chain employs TRBV20-1 and TRBJ2-3; 10 bases are a match to TRBD2. Sequences were obtained from PBMCs. The CDR3 here is CSARKLAGPSDTQYF. The CDR3 DNA sequence: TGCAGTGCTCGTAAACTAGCGGGACCTTCAGATACGCAGTATTTT.